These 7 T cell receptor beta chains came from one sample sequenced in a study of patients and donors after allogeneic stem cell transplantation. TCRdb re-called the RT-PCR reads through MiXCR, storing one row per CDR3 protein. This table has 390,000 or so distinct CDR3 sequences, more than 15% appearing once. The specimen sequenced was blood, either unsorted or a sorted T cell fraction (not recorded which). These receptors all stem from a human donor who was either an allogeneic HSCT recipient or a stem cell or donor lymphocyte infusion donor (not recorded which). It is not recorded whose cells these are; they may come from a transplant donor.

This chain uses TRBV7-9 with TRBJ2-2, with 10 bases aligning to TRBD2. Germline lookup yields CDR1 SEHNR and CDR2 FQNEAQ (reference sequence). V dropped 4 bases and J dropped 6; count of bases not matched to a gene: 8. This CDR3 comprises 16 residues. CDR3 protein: CASSYASGSRSGELFF. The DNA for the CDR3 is TGTGCCAGCAGCTACGCTAGCGGGAGTCGTTCCGGGGAGCTGTTTTTT. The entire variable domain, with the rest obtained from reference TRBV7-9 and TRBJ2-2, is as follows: DTGVSQNPRHKITKRGQNVTFRCDPISEHNRLYWYRQTLGQGPEFLTYFQNEAQLEKSRLLSDRFSAERPKGSFSTLEIQRTEQGDSAMYLCASSYASGSRSGELFFGEGSRLTVL.

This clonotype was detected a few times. CDR3 in DNA: TGTGCCAGCAGCCCAAGGGGGGCAGGGGGACACCTCAGGCCTGAAGCTTTCTTT. It is translated as CASSPRGAGGHLRPEAFF. The genes are TRBV9 and TRBJ1-1; 7 nucleotides agree with TRBD1. V gave up 4 bases and J gave up 6 bases; unmatched junction bases: 21. The CDR3 is made up of 18 amino acids. Germline CDR1 and CDR2: SGDLS and YYNGEE.

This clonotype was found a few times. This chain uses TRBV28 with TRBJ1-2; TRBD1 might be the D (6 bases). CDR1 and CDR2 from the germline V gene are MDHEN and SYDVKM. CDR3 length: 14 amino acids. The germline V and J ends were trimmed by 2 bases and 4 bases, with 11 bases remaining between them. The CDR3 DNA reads TGTGCCAGCAGTTTAGTGACAGGTGGCTATGGCTACACCTTC. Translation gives CASSLVTGGYGYTF.

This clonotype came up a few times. The CDR3 region is CSARYFSGGYQETQYF. Here the CDR3 DNA reads TGCAGTGCTAGATATTTTAGCGGGGGGTACCAAGAGACCCAGTACTTC. The chain links TRBV20-1 to TRBJ2-5; 10 bases are shared with TRBD2. After removal of 2 bases from V and 0 bases from J, the junction contained 6 bases not matched to a gene. The V gene's germline CDR1 is DFQATT and CDR2 SNEGSKA (reference sequence). The CDR3 runs 16 residues.

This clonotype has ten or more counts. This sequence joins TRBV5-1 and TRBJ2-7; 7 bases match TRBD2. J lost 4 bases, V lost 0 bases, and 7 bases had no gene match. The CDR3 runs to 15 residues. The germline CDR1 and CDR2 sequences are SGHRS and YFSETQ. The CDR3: CASSLVSSGFYEQYF. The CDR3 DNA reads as TGCGCCAGCAGCTTGGTGTCTAGCGGTTTTTACGAGCAGTACTTC.

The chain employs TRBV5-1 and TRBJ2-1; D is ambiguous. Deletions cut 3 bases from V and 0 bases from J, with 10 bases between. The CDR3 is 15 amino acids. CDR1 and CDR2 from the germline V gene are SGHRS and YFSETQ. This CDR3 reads CASSSAGFSYNEQFF. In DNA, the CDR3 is TGCGCCAGCAGCTCTGCCGGTTTCTCCTACAATGAGCAGTTCTTC. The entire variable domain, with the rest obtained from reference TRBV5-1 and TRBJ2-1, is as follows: KAGVTQTPRYLIKTRGQQVTLSCSPISGHRSVSWYQQTPGQGLQFLFEYFSETQRNKGNFPGRFSGRQFSNSRSEMNVSTLELGDSALYLCASSSAGFSYNEQFFGPGTRLTVL.

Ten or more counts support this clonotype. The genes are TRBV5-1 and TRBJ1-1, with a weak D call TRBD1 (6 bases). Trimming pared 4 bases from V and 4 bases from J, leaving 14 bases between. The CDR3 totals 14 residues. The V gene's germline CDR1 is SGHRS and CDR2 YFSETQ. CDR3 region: CASSGTGIGTEAFF. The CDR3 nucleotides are TGCGCCAGCAGCGGTACAGGGATCGGCACTGAAGCTTTCTTT.